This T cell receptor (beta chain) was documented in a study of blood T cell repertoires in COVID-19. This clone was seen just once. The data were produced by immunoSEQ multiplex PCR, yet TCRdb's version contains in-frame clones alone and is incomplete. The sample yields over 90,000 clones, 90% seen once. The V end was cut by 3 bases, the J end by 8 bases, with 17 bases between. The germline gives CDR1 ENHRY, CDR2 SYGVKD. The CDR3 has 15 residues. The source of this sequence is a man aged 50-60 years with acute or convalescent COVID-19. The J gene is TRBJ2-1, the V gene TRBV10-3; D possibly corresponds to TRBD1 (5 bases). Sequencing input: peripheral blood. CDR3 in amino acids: CAISENIQGVDEQFF. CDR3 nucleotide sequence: TGTGCCATCAGTGAAAATATCCAGGGTGTGGATGAGCAGTTCTTC.